Reported below is one T cell receptor beta chain. Its antigen remains unknown. The germline V and J ends were trimmed by 2 bases and 3 bases, with 8 bases remaining between them. Germline assignment: CDR1 MNHNS and CDR2 SASEGT. This CDR3 spans 13 amino acids. The entry originates in a study of T cells after yellow fever vaccination. Study-level information: SMART-Seq v4 Ultra Low Input prepared the low-cell-number fractions.

Production of TCR cDNA was by 5'RACE template switching, which also added a universal primer site and UMIs. TCRdb itself ran the 5' RACE reads through MiXCR, one entry per CDR3 protein. The sample includes 450,000 to 650,000 distinct CDR3 sequences, 21% of them seen just once. Whole-study results and caveats: It was a small share of clonotypes that appeared in both CD4 and CD8 compartments.

This rearrangement joins TRBV6-1 to TRBJ2-7; D not resolved. This receptor was identified in a man between 18 and 35 years old who received the YFV17D yellow fever vaccine. The sample in question was PBMCs, obtained roughly 20 days after the first yellow fever vaccination. CDR3 sequence (DNA): TGTGCCAGCAGTGAACACAGTGACTACGAGCAGTACGTC. It translates to CASSEHSDYEQYV.